This T cell receptor beta chain was captured in a study of shared clonotypes between healthy human individuals. Study-wide context: A couple of female and a few male donors aged 18 to 49 were enrolled. Study-wide results and caveats: Several donors had around 5% of their naive CD4 clonotypes in common.

Germline lookup yields CDR1 ENHRY and CDR2 SYGVKD. Losses at the gene ends were 4 bases for V and 7 bases for J; bases not matched to a gene: 10. The CDR3 is 16 residues long. Method: immunoSEQ multiplex PCR; TCRdb's copy keeps in-frame clones and lacks some. Among about 2.3 million clones listed, 85% to 95% were seen once. Points on this clone: Its specificity is unknown.

CD4+ cell separation produced CD45RA+ naive and CD45RA-negative memory subsets. The V call is TRBV10-3, the J call TRBJ2-1; 10 bases fit TRBD2. Source material: naive CD4+ T cells from PBMCs. This sample's subset: CD45RA+ positively selected. This sequence originates from a man younger than 35 in good health. Some clones in this sample may be carry-over from other donors' samples. Written as DNA, the CDR3 is TGTGCCATCAGTGGAGTCCTAGCGGGAGCGGGGAATGAGCAGTTCTTC. It translates to CAISGVLAGAGNEQFF.